The source of this TCR beta chain is a study of radiation and T cells in renal cell carcinoma. For the study at large: Nephrectomy followed 15 Gy stereotactic body radiation by 4 weeks.

Time point noted: blood 2 weeks post-SBRT. Treatment: 15 Gy SBRT to primary tumor, nephrectomy 4 weeks later. This clone has a handful of counts. Sequencing used immunoSEQ multiplex PCR; TCRdb keeps in-frame clones, though not all of them. The repertoire holds 60,000 to 80,000 clones, with 82% as singletons. The germline CDR1 and CDR2 sequences are LNHNV and YYDKDF (reference sequence). This CDR3 has 17 residues. V was shortened by 0 bases and J by 4 bases, with 18 bases between the two germline ends. The source of this sequence is a man between 60 and 70 years old with renal cell carcinoma. The rearrangement links TRBV15 to TRBJ1-1; the D is unclear. Sample: blood, taken from a patient whose treatment included radiotherapy and nephrectomy. CDR3 DNA sequence: TGTGCCACCAGCAGAGATCGTGCAGCTAACCCCATCACTGAAGCTTTCTTT. Its protein is CATSRDRAANPITEAFF.